A selection of T cell receptor beta chains follows, all from one sample in a study of identical twins. TCRdb independently ran MiXCR on the 5' RACE reads; one entry per CDR3 protein. The sample holds under 400,000 distinct CDR3 sequences, 7% to 9.5% seen once. The sequenced material came from naive T cells sorted from blood. The receptors stem from a woman between 50 and 59 years old in good health. Both conserved end residues are part of each CDR3. A D gene is named only where the DNA matches it firmly. Clone size is given for some rows only: seen once, a few or many times, or a class if the clone is expanded.

many TRBJ2-2 - TRBV4-1 TGCGCCAGCAGCCAAACCTTCACGGACACCGGGGAGCTGTTTTTT CASSQTFTDTGELFF
many TRBJ2-1 TRBD2 TRBV6-6 TGTGCCAGCCGTGTAGCGGGAGGTCCCCTCAATGAGCAGTTCTTC CASRVAGGPLNEQFF
few TRBJ1-2 TRBD1 TRBV12-3/TRBV12-4 TGTGCCAGCAGTCCGTCAGGGGGATATGGCTACACCTTC CASSPSGGYGYTF
many TRBJ1-2 - TRBV4-1 TGCGCCAGCAGCCGAGAAGGACAGTTTAACTATGGCTACACCTTC CASSREGQFNYGYTF
few TRBJ1-1 TRBD1 TRBV5-1 TGCGCCAGCAGCTGGACAGGCGACACTGAAGCTTTCTTT CASSWTGDTEAFF
- TRBJ2-5 - TRBV10-3 TGTGCCATCAGTGAGTCGGGCAAGACCCAGTACTTC CAISESGKTQYF
few TRBJ2-5 TRBD2 TRBV25-1 TGTGCCAGCCAGCAGGGACGACTAGCGGGGGCCCAAGAGACCCAGTACTTC CASQQGRLAGAQETQYF
- TRBJ2-1 - TRBV5-4 TGTGCCAGCAGCCCTACAGTTAGCGGAGGATACAATGAGCAGTTCTTC CASSPTVSGGYNEQFF
few TRBJ2-1 - TRBV19 TGTGCCAGTACAAGGCGGGTGACCTACAATGAGCAGTTCTTC CASTRRVTYNEQFF
few TRBJ2-2 - TRBV5-6 TGTGCCAGCACCTTCTCACGACACGCCGGGGAGCTGTTTTTT CASTFSRHAGELFF
- TRBJ2-3 - TRBV15 TGTGCCACCAGCAGAGAATGGGCAGATACGCAGTATTTT CATSREWADTQYF
many TRBJ2-1 - TRBV11-3 TGTGCCAGCAGCTGGGGGGGCCGCCCCCTACTCGGCAATGAGCAGTTCTTC CASSWGGRPLLGNEQFF
- TRBJ1-5 - TRBV27 TGTGCCAGCAGTTTATTTGGCAGGGATCAGCCCCAGCATTTT CASSLFGRDQPQHF
- TRBJ2-2 TRBD1 TRBV5-1 TGCGCCAGCAGGCCCACAGGGGGCCCAGCCGGGGAGCTGTTTTTT CASRPTGGPAGELFF